This TCR beta chain came from a study of blood T cell repertoires in COVID-19. Turning to the study itself: PBMCs, B-cell-depleted T cells, or T cells provided the cDNA or gDNA that made up the material.

In assigning cohorts, the study relied on participant-reported clinical history. Two consecutive negative NP/OP PCR tests, clearance, or resolved symptoms defined Cohort 3 recovery. J was trimmed by 9 bases and V by 4 bases; bases with no gene match: 4. The CDR3 has 14 amino acids. CDR1 and CDR2 from the germline V gene are ENHRY and SYGVKD. Authors' methods: Reference gene primer amplification gave nucleated cell count estimates. Sequencing was performed with immunoSEQ multiplex PCR; in TCRdb, only in-frame clones are kept and a portion is missing. V and J calls and clone size are copied from that table; D and trimming were computed from the DNA. The sample yields 250,000 to 300,000 clones, approximately 92% seen once.

The TCR comes from a woman in her twenties or thirties who had recovered from COVID-19. Source material: PBMCs or T cells enriched from blood (not recorded which). The rearrangement links TRBV10-3 to TRBJ1-6; 9 nucleotides align to TRBD1. The CDR3 DNA reads TGTGCCATCAGTGGGACAGGGGAGGGTTCACCCCTCCACTTT. Its protein is CAISGTGEGSPLHF.